This record covers a single TCR beta chain. What it binds is unknown. CDR1 is LGHNA, CDR2 YSLEER, per germline. The CDR3 consists of 14 residues. With 0 bases removed from V and 4 bases from J, the gap between germline ends came to 7 bases. The PCR was carried out with 60 Vbeta primers and 13 Jbeta primers. This table comes from immunoSEQ multiplex PCR, and its TCRdb copy is limited to in-frame clones, with some not included. This sample carries around 200,000 clones, roughly 80% of them seen once, and the ten largest clones take around 1.6%. The data originate from a study of cytomegalovirus exposure and HLA in healthy donors. Across the whole study: Tens of millions of unique TCRs from HLA-typed donors were held in an early release of data. Study-level results: Equally common other TCR beta chains were less clonally expanded than HLA-associated ones, a later analysis found. Follow-up analysis seemed to connect common viral pathogens with several of the most significant clusters identified.

The sample consisted of PBMCs. The TCR originated in a man over 45 in good health and CMV-seronegative. The chain combines TRBV4-3 with TRBJ1-5; D is unresolved. The CDR3 DNA sequence: TGCGCCAGCAGCCAAGACTGGCGGAATCAGCCCCAGCATTTT. Amino acids: CASSQDWRNQPQHF.